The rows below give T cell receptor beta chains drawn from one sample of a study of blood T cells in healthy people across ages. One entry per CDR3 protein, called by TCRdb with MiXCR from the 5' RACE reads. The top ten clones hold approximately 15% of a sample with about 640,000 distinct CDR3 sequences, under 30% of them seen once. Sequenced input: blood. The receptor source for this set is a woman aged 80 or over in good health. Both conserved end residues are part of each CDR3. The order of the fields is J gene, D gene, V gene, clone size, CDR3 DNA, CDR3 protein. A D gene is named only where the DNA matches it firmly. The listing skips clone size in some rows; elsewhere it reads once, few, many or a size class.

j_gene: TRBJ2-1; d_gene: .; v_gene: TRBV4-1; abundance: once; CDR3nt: TGCGCCAGCAGCCAGGTTACTAGCAATGAGCAGTTCTTC; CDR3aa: CASSQVTSNEQFF
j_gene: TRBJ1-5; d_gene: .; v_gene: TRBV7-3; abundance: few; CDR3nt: TGTGCCGGCAGCTCGGAGGGCCGCGGGATTCAGCCCCAGCATTTT; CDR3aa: CAGSSEGRGIQPQHF
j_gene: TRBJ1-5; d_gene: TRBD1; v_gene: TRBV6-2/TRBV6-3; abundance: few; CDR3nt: TGTGCCAGCAGAGATACAGGGGGCGCGAATCAGCCCCAGCATTTT; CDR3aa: CASRDTGGANQPQHF
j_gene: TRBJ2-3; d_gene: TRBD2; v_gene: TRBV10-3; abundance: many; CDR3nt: TGTGCCATCAGTGAGGCGGGGGGGGATACGCAGTATTTT; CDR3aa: CAISEAGGDTQYF
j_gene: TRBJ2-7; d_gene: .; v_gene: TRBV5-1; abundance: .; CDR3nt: TGCGCCAGCAGTAAGGGGTACGAGCAGTACTTC; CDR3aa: CASSKGYEQYF
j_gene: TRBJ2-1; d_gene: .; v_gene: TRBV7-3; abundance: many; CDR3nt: TGTGCCAGCAGCTTAACAGGGGCGCGTTTTTCGGGCAATGAGCAGTTCTTC; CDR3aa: CASSLTGARFSGNEQFF
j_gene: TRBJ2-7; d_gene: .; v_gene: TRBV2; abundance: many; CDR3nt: TGTGCCAGCAGTTTAGTTTTGAGGACGGACGAGCAGTACTTC; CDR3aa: CASSLVLRTDEQYF
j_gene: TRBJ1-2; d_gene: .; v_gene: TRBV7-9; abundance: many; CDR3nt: TGTGCCAGCAGGGACCTTCCCAGGGATGGCTACACCTTC; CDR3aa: CASRDLPRDGYTF
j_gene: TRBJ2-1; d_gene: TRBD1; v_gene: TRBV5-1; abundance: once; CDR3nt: TGCGCCAGCAGACGTCCGGGGACTACGGCCCTCACGTCCCCGGACAGGGGGCCCTACAATGAGCAGTTCTTC; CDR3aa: CASRRPGTTALTSPDRGPYNEQFF
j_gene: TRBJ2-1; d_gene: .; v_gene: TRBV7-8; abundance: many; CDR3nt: TGTGCCAGCAGACCCTGGGGGGCACCGGGACGGGACAATGAGCAGTTCTTC; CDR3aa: CASRPWGAPGRDNEQFF
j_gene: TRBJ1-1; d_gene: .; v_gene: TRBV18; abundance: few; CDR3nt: TGTGCCACCTCGGTGGGGGGCACTGAAGCTTTCTTT; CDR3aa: CATSVGGTEAFF
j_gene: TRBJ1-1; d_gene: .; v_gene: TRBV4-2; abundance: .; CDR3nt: TGTGCCAGCAGCCAAGAAGGAGAAGAAGCTTTCTTT; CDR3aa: CASSQEGEEAFF
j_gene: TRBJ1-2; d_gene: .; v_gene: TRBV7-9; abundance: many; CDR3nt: TGTGCCAGCAGCTACCCCGGGCGCTCGGGTTTATATGGCTACACCTTC; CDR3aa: CASSYPGRSGLYGYTF
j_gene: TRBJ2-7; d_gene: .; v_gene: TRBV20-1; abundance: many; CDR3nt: TGCAGTGCTAGAGCCCAGCCCTACGAGCAGTACTTC; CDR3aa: CSARAQPYEQYF
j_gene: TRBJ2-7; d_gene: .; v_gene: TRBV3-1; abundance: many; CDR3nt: TGTGCCAGCAGCCAATTCCCATGGCGAGGAAACTACGAGCAGTACTTC; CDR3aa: CASSQFPWRGNYEQYF
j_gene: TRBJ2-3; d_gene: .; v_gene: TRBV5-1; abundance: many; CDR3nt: TGCGCCAGCAGCTTGGTAGTGAGACTATCGTCGACAGATACGCAGTATTTT; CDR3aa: CASSLVVRLSSTDTQYF
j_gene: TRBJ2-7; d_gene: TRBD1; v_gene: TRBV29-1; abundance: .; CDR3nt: TGCAGCGTTGTGAATGGACAGGGTGTTAAGCAGTACTTC; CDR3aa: CSVVNGQGVKQYF
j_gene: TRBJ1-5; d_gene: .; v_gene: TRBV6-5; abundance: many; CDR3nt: TGTGCCAGCAGCGGACGGGGGTTAGGCAATCAGCCCCAGCATTTT; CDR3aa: CASSGRGLGNQPQHF
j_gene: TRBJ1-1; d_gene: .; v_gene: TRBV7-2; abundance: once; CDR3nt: TGTGCCAGCAGCCAGGGCTCGGGAAGGGAGACTGAAGCTTTCTTT; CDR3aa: CASSQGSGRETEAFF
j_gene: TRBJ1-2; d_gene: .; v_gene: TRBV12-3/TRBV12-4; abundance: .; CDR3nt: TGTGCCAGCAGTACAAGACAGTCTCATACCTTATATGGCTACACCTTC; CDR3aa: CASSTRQSHTLYGYTF
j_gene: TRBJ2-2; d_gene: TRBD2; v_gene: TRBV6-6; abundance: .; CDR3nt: TGTGCCAGCAGGCCCGGACTAGCGGGGGCCACCGGGGAGCTGTTTTTT; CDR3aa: CASRPGLAGATGELFF
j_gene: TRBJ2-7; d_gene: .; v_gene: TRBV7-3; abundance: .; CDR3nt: TGTGCCAGCAGTCCTTTGGGGTCCTCTATAAACAATGAGCAGTACTTC; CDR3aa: CASSPLGSSINNEQYF
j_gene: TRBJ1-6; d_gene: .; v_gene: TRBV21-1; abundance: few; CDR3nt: TGTGCCAGCAGCAAAGAAGTGGCGACAGGGGGCACTTCACCCCTCCACTTT; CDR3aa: CASSKEVATGGTSPLHF
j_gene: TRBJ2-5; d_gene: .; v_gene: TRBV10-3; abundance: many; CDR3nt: TGTGCCATCAGGCCCGGGCAGGGTGTACAAGAGACCCAGTACTTC; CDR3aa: CAIRPGQGVQETQYF
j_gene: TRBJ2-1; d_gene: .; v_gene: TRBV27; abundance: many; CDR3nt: TGTGCCAGCACCCTCCGACCGTCCTACTACAATGAGCAGTTCTTC; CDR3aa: CASTLRPSYYNEQFF
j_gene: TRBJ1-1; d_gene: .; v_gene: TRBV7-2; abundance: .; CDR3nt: TGTGCCAGCAGCCTGCGGGGGCGGTCGAACACTGAAGCTTTCTTT; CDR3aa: CASSLRGRSNTEAFF
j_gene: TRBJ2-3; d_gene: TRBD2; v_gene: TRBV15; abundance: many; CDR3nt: TGTGCCACCAGCAGCCCGGGAGGGGGCACAGATACGCAGTATTTT; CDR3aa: CATSSPGGGTDTQYF
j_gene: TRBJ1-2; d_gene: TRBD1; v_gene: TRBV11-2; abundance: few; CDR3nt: TGTGCCAGCAGCTTAGGGACAGGGAATGGCTACACCTTC; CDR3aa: CASSLGTGNGYTF
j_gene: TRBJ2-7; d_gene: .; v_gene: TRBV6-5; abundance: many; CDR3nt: TGTGCCAGCAGTTACTCGAGGTCCACCTACGAGCAGTACTTC; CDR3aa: CASSYSRSTYEQYF
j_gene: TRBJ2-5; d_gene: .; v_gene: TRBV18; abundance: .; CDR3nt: TGTGCCAGCTCACCACGGTTGGGTTCGGAGACCCAGTACTTC; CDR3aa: CASSPRLGSETQYF
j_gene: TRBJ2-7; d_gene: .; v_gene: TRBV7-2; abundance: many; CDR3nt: TGTGCCAGCAGCTTGGCATGGGGCGAGCAGTACTTC; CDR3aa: CASSLAWGEQYF
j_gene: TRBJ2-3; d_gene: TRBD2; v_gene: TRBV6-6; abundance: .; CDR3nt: TGTGCCAGCAGTTCCGACGGGACTAGCGGGCGCACAGATACGCAGTATTTT; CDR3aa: CASSSDGTSGRTDTQYF